The clone carrying this T cell receptor (beta chain) has only a few counts. What it recognizes is unknown. TCRdb re-analysed the reads in MiXCR, keeping a single row per CDR3 protein. Of 830,000 or so distinct CDR3 sequences listed, roughly 33% are singletons. The CDR3 is 16 amino acids. V shed 5 bases and J shed 0 bases, with 14 bases lying between them. Germline V gene lookup returns CDR1 SGHVS and CDR2 FNYEAQ. The record originates from a study of T cell repertoires in cytomegalovirus infection. Study-wide context: An indication of both CMV infection and matching HLA type came from public TCR beta signatures.

Study-wide results and caveats: Predominance within the ex vivo response was attributable to HLA-C-restricted CMV-specific TCR beta clonotypes.

The chain is built from TRBV7-6 and TRBJ2-1; TRBD2 is a possible D gene (6 bases). This material consisted of cultured CD8+ T cells from PBMCs, taken from culture after CMV antigen stimulation. This TCR was recovered from a human donor in good health (CMV status not recorded). Some clones in this sample may be carry-over from other donors' samples. The CDR3 nucleotides read TGTGCCAGCAGCCCCCCGAGTAGCGGCTCCTACAATGAGCAGTTCTTC. It codes for CASSPPSSGSYNEQFF.